The 14 T cell receptor beta chains given below trace back to one sample, sequenced in a study of radiation and T cells in renal cell carcinoma. The data were produced by immunoSEQ multiplex PCR, yet TCRdb's version contains in-frame clones alone and is incomplete. Of more than 60,000 clones detected, less than 90% appear once; the ten largest clones hold about 2.4%. Specified time point: blood 4 weeks post-SBRT, at nephrectomy. Treatment in this sample: 15 Gy SBRT to primary tumor, nephrectomy 4 weeks later. The sequences come from blood, collected from a patient whose treatment included radiotherapy and nephrectomy. All receptors derive from a woman aged 55-70 years with renal cell carcinoma.

This chain uses TRBV7-3 with TRBJ2-1; D call uncertain. V was clipped by 5 bases and J by 5 bases, with 10 bases between them. The CDR3 is made up of 13 amino acids. Per germline, CDR1 SGHTA and CDR2 FQGTGA. The CDR3 DNA sequence: TGTGCCAGCAGCCCCCCCAATAACAATGAGCAGTTCTTC. Translated, it gives CASSPPNNNEQFF.

The genes are TRBV7-6 and TRBJ2-2; D gene ambiguous. Trimming left V 5 bases short and J 10 bases short, with 8 bases between. The germline V gene has CDR1 SGHVS and CDR2 FNYEAQ. This CDR3 spans 11 amino acids. The CDR3 loop is CASSPNEELFF. The CDR3 DNA sequence: TGTGCCAGCAGCCCCAACGAGGAGCTGTTTTTT. The full variable domain, in which reference TRBV7-6 and TRBJ2-2 provide the parts outside the CDR3, is GAGVSQSPRYKVTKRGQDVALRCDPISGHVSLYWYRQALGQGPEFLTYFNYEAQQDKSGLPNDRFSAERPEGSISTLTIQRTEQRDSAMYRCASSPNEELFFGEGSRLTVL.

The chain carries TRBV6-5 and TRBJ2-7; the D gene could be TRBD1 or TRBD2 (5 bases each). Trimming removed 6 bases from V and 3 bases from J, with 18 bases in between. In germline, CDR1 is MNHEY, CDR2 SVGAGI. CDR3 size: 15 residues. DNA of the CDR3: TGTGCCAGCAGAGGTCTCGGGGCTAGCCACTACGAGCAGTACTTC. Amino acids: CASRGLGASHYEQYF.

The V and J genes are TRBV7-6 and TRBJ2-3; 8 bases map to TRBD1. CDR1 SGHVS and CDR2 FNYEAQ come from the germline V gene. After removal of 5 bases from V and 8 bases from J, the junction contained 3 bases not matched to a gene. The CDR3 is 12 residues long. The CDR3 DNA reads as TGTGCCAGCAGCCAGGGGGCGGGTACGCAGTATTTT. It codes for CASSQGAGTQYF.

V gene TRBV5-1 combines with J gene TRBJ1-6; TRBD1 matches at 8 bases. The trim removed 4 bases at V and 6 bases at J, leaving 3 bases unmatched. Germline V gene lookup returns CDR1 SGHRS and CDR2 YFSETQ. CDR3 length equals 14 residues. CDR3 region: CASSQQGVNSPLHF. In nucleotides, the CDR3 is TGCGCCAGCAGCCAACAGGGGGTTAATTCACCCCTCCACTTT.

The J gene is TRBJ1-1, the V gene TRBV11-2; D is unclear. In germline, CDR1 is SGHAT, CDR2 FQNNGV. V was trimmed by 4 bases and J by 5 bases, leaving 11 bases between them. The CDR3 totals 13 residues. The CDR3 spells CASSSKGGTEAFF. CDR3 nucleotide sequence: TGTGCCAGCAGCTCAAAGGGTGGGACTGAAGCTTTCTTT.

CDR3 DNA sequence: TGCAGTGCTAGCTACAATGAGCAGTTCTTC. Residues: CSASYNEQFF. V is TRBV20-1 and J is TRBJ2-1; D gene unclear. Trimming shortened V by 3 bases and J by 3 bases, and 0 bases separated the two germline ends. CDR3 size: 10 residues. The V gene's germline CDR1 is DFQATT and CDR2 SNEGSKA (reference sequence).

The chain joins TRBV28 to TRBJ1-2, with TRBD1 as a possible D gene (6 bases). Trimming cost V 6 bases and J 2 bases, with 10 bases left between them. The CDR3 spans 13 residues. Germline assignment: CDR1 MDHEN and CDR2 SYDVKM. This CDR3 reads CASRPGTNYGYTF. CDR3 DNA sequence: TGTGCCAGCAGACCCGGGACAAACTATGGCTACACCTTC.

This sequence joins TRBV7-2 and TRBJ2-5, with 10 bases fitting TRBD2. V gave up 2 bases and J gave up 2 bases; unmatched junction bases: 2. The CDR3 extends over 15 amino acids. Looked up from germline, CDR1 is SGHTA and CDR2 is FQGNSA. In DNA, the CDR3 is TGTGCCAGCAGCTTAACTAGCGGGGCGCAAGAGACCCAGTACTTC. This sequence encodes CASSLTSGAQETQYF. The variable domain in full, completed from reference TRBV7-2 and TRBJ2-5, reads GAGVSQSPSNKVTEKGKDVELRCDPISGHTALYWYRQSLGQGLEFLIYFQGNSAPDKSGLPSDRFSAERTGGSVSTLTIQRTQQEDSAVYLCASSLTSGAQETQYFGPGTRLLVL.

The rearrangement uses TRBV19 and TRBJ1-1; the D gene is possibly TRBD1 (6 bases). V lost 5 bases and J 0 bases, leaving 16 bases between the germline ends. In germline, CDR1 is LNHDA, CDR2 SQIVND (reference sequence). The CDR3 contains 16 residues. CDR3 protein: CASSFTGYGMNTEAFF. CDR3 nucleotides: TGTGCCAGTAGTTTTACAGGGTATGGGATGAACACTGAAGCTTTCTTT. Full variable domain (remainder filled in from reference TRBV19 and TRBJ1-1): DGGITQSPKYLFRKEGQNVTLSCEQNLNHDAMYWYRQDPGQGLRLIYYSQIVNDFQKGDIAEGYSVSREKKESFPLTVTSAQKNPTAFYLCASSFTGYGMNTEAFFGQGTRLTVV.

The chain combines TRBV18 with TRBJ2-1; 8 bases match TRBD2. J gave up 6 bases and V 6 bases, and 10 bases lay outside the gene matches. There are 15 residues in the CDR3. Germline assignment: CDR1 KGHSH and CDR2 LQKENI. The CDR3 loop reads CASSLNAGGTNEQFF. In DNA form, the CDR3 reads TGTGCCAGCTCGTTAAACGCGGGAGGAACCAATGAGCAGTTCTTC.

This chain links TRBV10-1 with TRBJ2-2; the D is unclear. The CDR3 is 14 amino acids. With 2 bases removed from V and 7 bases from J, the gap between germline ends came to 11 bases. Per the germline V gene, CDR1 is WNHNN and CDR2 is SYGVQD (reference sequence). The CDR3 sequence: CASSEDPLFGELFF. The CDR3 nucleotides are TGCGCCAGCAGTGAGGATCCTCTCTTCGGGGAGCTGTTTTTT.

This rearrangement joins TRBV28 to TRBJ1-2, with 10 bases that match TRBD1. After removal of 7 bases from V and 2 bases from J, the junction contained 7 bases not matched to a gene. The germline V gene has CDR1 MDHEN and CDR2 SYDVKM. The CDR3 totals 15 residues. CDR3: CASNPRTGGNYGYTF. CDR3 in DNA: TGTGCCAGCAACCCTAGGACAGGGGGGAACTATGGCTACACCTTC.

CDR3 in amino acids: CASSGRSGRHYNEQFF. In nucleotides, the CDR3 is TGTGCCAGCAGCGGACGGAGCGGGAGGCACTACAATGAGCAGTTCTTC. This chain connects TRBV9 to TRBJ2-1; TRBD2 agrees at 9 bases. Trimming cost V 3 bases and J 3 bases; bases outside gene matches: 7. Germline lookup yields CDR1 SGDLS and CDR2 YYNGEE. The CDR3 runs to 16 residues.